This record covers a single TCR beta chain. Antigen specificity is unknown. CDR1 SGHTA and CDR2 FQGTGA come from the germline V gene. V dropped 6 bases and J dropped 0 bases, with 12 bases sitting between them. This CDR3 region has 16 residues. The sample belongs to a study of graft-versus-host responses after intestinal transplantation. General study points: An association linked early post-transplant HvG declines with peak circulating GvH clone levels.

Clones were read by immunoSEQ multiplex PCR, and TCRdb kept only the in-frame ones, dropping some. The sample carries tens of thousands of clones, 85% to 95% recorded once. The receptor was isolated from a human patient who received an intestinal transplant, so some T cells may come from the graft donor. The chain couples TRBV7-3 to TRBJ2-6; either TRBD1 or TRBD2 may supply D (5 bases each). The sequences come from PBMCs, collected about 9 months after intestinal transplant. The CDR3 sequence: CASRDGTFSGANVLTF. CDR3 nucleotides: TGTGCCAGCAGGGACGGGACGTTCTCTGGGGCCAACGTCCTGACTTTC.